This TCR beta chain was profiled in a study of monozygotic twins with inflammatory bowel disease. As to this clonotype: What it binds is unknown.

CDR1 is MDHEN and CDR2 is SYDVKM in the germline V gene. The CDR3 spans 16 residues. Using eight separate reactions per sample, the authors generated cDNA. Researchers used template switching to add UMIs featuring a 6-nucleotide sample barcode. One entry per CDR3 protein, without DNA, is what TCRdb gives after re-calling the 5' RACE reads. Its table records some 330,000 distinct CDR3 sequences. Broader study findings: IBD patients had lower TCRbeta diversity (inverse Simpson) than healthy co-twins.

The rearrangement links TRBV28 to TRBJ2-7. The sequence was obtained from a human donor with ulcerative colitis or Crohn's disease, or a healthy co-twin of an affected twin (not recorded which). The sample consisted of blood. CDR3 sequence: CASSLKEARIIAEQYF.